This T cell receptor beta chain originates from a study of shared clonotypes between healthy human individuals. The method was immunoSEQ multiplex PCR; TCRdb's version includes in-frame clones alone and lacks a portion of them. The sample carries millions of clones, 93% recorded once. V was cut by 0 bases and J by 7 bases, with 13 bases left in between. Per germline, CDR1 MGHRA and CDR2 YSYEKL. The CDR3 has 15 residues. This sequence was found in a man between 18 and 29 years old in good health. Some clones in this sample may be carry-over from other donors' samples. Sequencing was carried out using naive CD4+ T cells from PBMCs. The sample's subset: CD45RA+ positively selected. V usage is TRBV4-1 and J usage is TRBJ2-1; possibly TRBD1 for D (5 bases). The CDR3 reads CASSQEGAGWNEQFF. The CDR3 coding sequence is TGCGCCAGCAGCCAAGAAGGGGCAGGGTGGAATGAGCAGTTCTTC.